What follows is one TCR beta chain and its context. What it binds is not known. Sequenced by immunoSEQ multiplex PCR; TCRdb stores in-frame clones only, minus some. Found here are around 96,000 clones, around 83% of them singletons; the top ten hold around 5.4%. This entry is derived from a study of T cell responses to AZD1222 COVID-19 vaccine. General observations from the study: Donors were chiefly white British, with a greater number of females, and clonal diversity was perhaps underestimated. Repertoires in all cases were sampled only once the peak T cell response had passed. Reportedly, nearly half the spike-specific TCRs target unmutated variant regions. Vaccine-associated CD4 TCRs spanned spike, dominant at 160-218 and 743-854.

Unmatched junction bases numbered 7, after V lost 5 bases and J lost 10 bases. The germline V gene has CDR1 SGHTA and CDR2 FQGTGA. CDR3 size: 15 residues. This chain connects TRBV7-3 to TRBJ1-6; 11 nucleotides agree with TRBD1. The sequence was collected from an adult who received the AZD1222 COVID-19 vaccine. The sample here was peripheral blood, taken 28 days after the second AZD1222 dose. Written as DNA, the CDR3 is TGTGCCAGCAGCCCCGGACAGGGGGCAGGATCACCCCTCCACTTT. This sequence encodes CASSPGQGAGSPLHF.